These 5 T cell receptor beta chains were all obtained from the same sample, sequenced in a study of post-analysis software for immune sequencing data. General observations from the study: Four or five TRBV segments were significantly more frequent in patients than in controls. TRBV5-6, TRBV5-1 and TRBV20-1 were among these segments.

The TCR beta cDNA libraries carried unique molecular identifiers. MiXCR, run by TCRdb on the PCR reads, gives a single entry per CDR3 protein. The sample holds almost 700,000 distinct CDR3 sequences, 55% to 60% seen once. For these receptors, no antigen is known. The sequencing sample was made of blood. Receptor source: a girl aged 2 to 10 with multiple sclerosis.

This clonotype was seen only a few times. CDR3 residues: CSVVGGAKNIQYF. DNA of the CDR3: TGCAGCGTTGTAGGAGGGGCCAAAAACATTCAGTACTTC. The genes are TRBV29-1 and TRBJ2-4, with D tentatively TRBD2 (6 bases). Trimming shortened V by 4 bases and J by 1 base, and 8 bases separated the two germline ends. The CDR3 length is 13 residues. CDR1 is SQVTM, CDR2 ANQGSEA, per germline.

The chain recombines TRBV6-1 with TRBJ1-5; the D is unclear. Germline values: CDR1 MNHNS, CDR2 SASEGT. The CDR3 contains 17 residues. V lost 2 bases and J 0 bases, leaving 14 bases between the germline ends. The CDR3 region is CASSEYKWGFSNQPQHF. The CDR3 DNA follows: TGTGCCAGCAGTGAATATAAGTGGGGTTTTAGCAATCAGCCCCAGCATTTT.

The rearrangement links TRBV7-2 to TRBJ2-3; D is ambiguous. The V and J ends lost 1 base and 8 bases respectively, with 10 bases between them. Germline assignment: CDR1 SGHTA and CDR2 FQGNSA. The CDR3 is made up of 13 amino acids. The CDR3 coding sequence is TGTGCCAGCAGCTTAGATCTTTGGGTTACGCAGTATTTT. Its translation: CASSLDLWVTQYF.

The chain is built from TRBV29-1 and TRBJ1-1; D possibly corresponds to TRBD1 (5 bases). Germline V gene sequence: CDR1 SQVTM, CDR2 ANQGSEA. The CDR3 sequence is 12 residues long. Trimming removed 5 bases at V and 0 bases at J, with 7 bases between. The DNA for the CDR3 is TGCAGCGTTAAGGGGATGAACACTGAAGCTTTCTTT. Protein product: CSVKGMNTEAFF.

This clonotype was detected a few times. V gene TRBV5-1 combines with J gene TRBJ2-1; possibly TRBD1 for D (6 bases). This CDR3 region has 17 residues. From germline, CDR1 is SGHRS and CDR2 YFSETQ. V lost 1 base and J lost 3, with 17 bases in between. CDR3 nucleotide sequence: TGCGCCAGCAGCTTGAAGTCTAGGGACACCATCTACAATGAGCAGTTCTTC. It specifies CASSLKSRDTIYNEQFF.